This TCR beta chain emerged from a study of cytomegalovirus exposure and HLA in healthy donors (dated by TCRdb to 2016 to 2017). About the full investigation: An earlier analysis of approximately 600 of the donors reported 276 Gb of sequence data and around 110 million unique TCR beta sequences from 150 million to 200 million T cells. An early release covering 550 to 700 HLA-typed donors comprised approximately 300 gigabases of sequencing data and approximately 85 million unique TCR sequences. Of the roughly 400 genotyped donors, about 84% fell in the genetic ancestry cluster associated with self-reported Caucasian donors. The study aimed to test whether signatures of past pathogen exposure could be identified by cataloging public T cell receptors. The T cell repertoires of some 670 subjects were profiled by immunosequencing and related to cytomegalovirus serostatus. Along with the approximately 670-subject first cohort, a separate validation cohort of over a hundred different subjects was used. To predict cytomegalovirus infection status, the study brought together high-throughput TCR immunosequencing, statistical association of individual TCRs with disease status, and machine learning. To study patterns of TCR occurrence, a later analysis re-analyzed previously published TCR beta repertoires from 650 to 750 donors and added high-resolution HLA genotyping. The later analysis used no new phenotypic data to find candidate immune exposures, relying instead on TCR beta sequences and their occurrence across donors. To decide whether each TCR beta V gene segment behaved as functional or pseudogenic, an earlier analysis of fewer than 750 of the donors relied on high-throughput TCR beta sequencing. Donor age, sex, ethnicity and CMV serostatus were compiled alongside the repertoire data. Genome-wide SNP genotypes for about 60% of the roughly 700 donors were used in a later genetic analysis, which treated that subset as a discovery cohort. All discovery cohort repertoires had been generated on a single sequencing platform. Class I and class II HLA loci were covered by the typing at four-digit resolution. The number of typed donors differed by locus: roughly 620-630 for A, B, C, DRB1 and DQB1; 500 to 550 for DQA1; 606 for DPA1; and some 470 for DPB1. Because of strong linkage in the cohort, roughly five DR-DQ haplotypes were treated as single units for association and clustering. On average, roughly 240,000 unique TCR beta nucleotide sequences were sequenced per donor among some 430 genotyped donors of the cohort, with roughly 18% of those sequences being non-productive. General study outcomes and caveats: An association between a missense DCLRE1C variant and V-gene and J-gene trimming of TCR beta chains was found in a later genetic analysis and replicated in an independent cohort. According to a later genetic analysis, donors in an Asian-associated ancestry cluster had fewer N-insertions in productive TCRs than the approximately 670-donor mean. A further reported finding was that TCR beta sequences accurately predicted the HLA-A and HLA-B alleles for most subjects in the first cohort. Across donors, most TCR sequences were observed very rarely, whereas some public TCRs were present in many individuals. The study listed 150 to 200 TCR beta chains as associated with cytomegalovirus. A few of the identified cytomegalovirus-associated TCR beta chains were confirmed in vitro to be specific for cytomegalovirus antigens. According to a later analysis, most CMV-associated TCR beta chains appeared to be HLA-restricted, and the HLA associations seemed to be driven largely by CMV exposure. According to a later analysis, parvovirus B19, influenza, CMV and Epstein-Barr virus appeared linked to several top co-occurrence clusters. Roughly uniform sequencing depth across donors was assumed in presence/absence analyses, although this assumption may not hold. In a later analysis, the rate of TCR association differed among HLA loci, with DRB1 alleles having the most associated TCRs and HLA-C alleles having the fewest. In an earlier analysis of some 550 of the donors, most TCR beta V segments were observed in productive rearrangements about 87% or about 30% of the time, broadly matching IMGT annotations. Cytomegalovirus status was reported to be diagnosed by the classifier with high specificity and sensitivity in both the original and validation cohorts. Because counts were too low, seventeen rarely observed V segments, including chromosome 9 orphons, were left out of the earlier analysis of a few hundred of the donors. In a later analysis, HLA-associated TCR beta chains were found to be more clonally expanded and to have lower generation probabilities than equally common non-associated chains. Strong co-occurrence of HLA alleles, especially DR and DQ, made assigning TCR associations to individual alleles difficult. Correlated functional status among segregating V segments might reflect linkage disequilibrium, but an unknown experimental factor could not be ruled out. This cohort had only TCR beta chains sequenced, and the lack of alpha or paired-chain data limited which features could be detected. The authors suggested that the approach could potentially be extended to other disease states and immunological phenotypes. A cluster of highly shared sequence variants was judged likely to be a technical artifact of the sequencing pipeline. Some IMGT-functional V segments, including TRBV6-2 and TRBV6-3, could not be told apart with the 87-base-pair reads, so those segments were excluded. Because some donors lacked HLA typing at each locus, the association tests relied only on the typed subset. Immune exposure information for the cohort was limited to CMV serostatus. At a false discovery rate of 0.05, a later analysis linked 16,000 or so TCR beta sequences to specific HLA alleles.

The receptor library was made with the immunoSEQ multiplex PCR assay. The multiplex PCR relied on a mix of 60 forward primers for TCR Vbeta segments and 13 reverse primers for TCR Jbeta segments. The CDR3 region of rearranged TCR beta genes was amplified from genomic DNA by a multiplex PCR assay. The amplified TCR beta libraries were sequenced on the Illumina HiSeq System as 87-base-pair reads. Turning to the authors' computational methods: A later analysis counted approximately 76 million unique TCR beta chains across the 670 or so repertoires, and 9 million to 14 million of these chains were shared by at least two donors. Raw reads were error-corrected and collapsed into unique sequences with a nearest-neighbor algorithm that merged closely related sequences to remove PCR and sequencing errors. CDR3 sequences were aligned to IMGT reference sequences to assign V, D and J gene segments. For a sequence to be retained, at least a six-nucleotide match to both a V gene segment and a J gene segment was required. A rearrangement was called productive if the CDR3 had no stop codons and remained in frame with V and J, and every other rearrangement was called non-productive. Following IMGT convention, CDR3 was defined as the stretch from the second conserved V-encoded cysteine to the conserved J-encoded phenylalanine. The earlier analysis of fewer than 750 of the donors excluded sequences that lacked an unambiguous match to a single V gene segment. In an earlier analysis of 587 of the donors, V segments were called functional above 56.7% productive rearrangements and were called segregating when the between-donor standard deviation exceeded 5%. To diagnose cytomegalovirus status from the catalog of TCR beta chain sequences, a statistical classification framework was built. A later analysis assigned V and J genes by comparing TCR nucleotide sequences with IMGT/GENE-DB human TR gene sequences. In a later analysis, CDR3 sequences and most-parsimonious VDJ recombination scenarios were assigned using the TCRdist pipeline. In a later analysis, every TCR beta chain was defined by the combination of its CDR3 amino acid sequence and its V-gene family, and reads without a unique V-gene family were dropped. To address suspected cross-contamination and a sequencing artifact, a later analysis removed 592 highly shared, low-generation-probability nucleotide sequences. For each public chain, a later analysis derived a clonal expansion index from normalized ranks of inferred template counts within each repertoire. Generation probabilities in a later analysis came from a VDJ recombination model fitted to out-of-frame rearrangements, and those results were checked against IGoR. In a later analysis, TCR-TCR, TCR-HLA and TCR-CMV co-occurrence was scored with hypergeometric tests, and a repertoire-size bias correction was applied to TCR pairs. In a later analysis, false discovery rates were estimated by permuting HLA or CMV assignments 20 times. In a later analysis, co-occurring TCRs were grouped with DBSCAN, and TCRdist sequence similarity was added when clustering was performed within HLA-allele-positive subsets. Co-occurrence clustering excluded repertoires with fewer than 30,000 or more than 120,000 public chains, plus five with anomalous nucleotide sharing. Held by TCRdb, this immuneACCESS table contains in-frame sequences only and omits some clones. Under half of the omission traces to an unresolved V gene where checked; the cause of the rest is unknown. That table is the source of V, J and clone size, and D and trimming were worked out from the DNA. The sample table holds about 130,000 clones, of which around 77% were seen once. The ten most abundant clones make up 5% to 6.5% of the sample.

CDR1 and CDR2, per the germline V gene, are SGHDT and YYEEEE. The CDR3 runs 12 residues from the cysteine to the phenylalanine. The only DNA kept is the CDR3, 36 bases in frame from the first base. The junction shows trimming of 3 bases on V and 3 bases on J, plus 6 bases between the germline ends. The cohort was made up of about 670 healthy bone marrow donors. At the time of sampling, every cohort member was nominally healthy, though immune exposures that went unrecorded were likely present. The donor was CMV seronegative and belonged to the group of around 350 seronegative cohort members. Every donor gave a peripheral blood sample, and the peripheral blood mononuclear cells from that sample were used for TCR beta sequencing. Genomic DNA extraction from the blood cell samples was performed with the Qiagen DNeasy Blood Extraction Kit. This clone has just a few counts. Its antigen specificity is not known. No per-base quality is available; no much larger clone lies one base away.

The chain is encoded by TRBV5-6 joined to TRBJ1-1; tentative D gene TRBD1, with 6 bases matching. This clonotype was obtained from a man between 25 and 39 years old in good health and CMV-seronegative. Sequenced sample: PBMCs. This receptor carries the CDR3 CASSSGDTEAFF. In nucleotide form, the sequence is TGTGCCAGCAGCTCAGGGGACACTGAAGCTTTCTTT. Joined to the reference TRBV5-6 and TRBJ1-1 proteins, this CDR3 gives the full variable domain: DAGVTQSPTHLIKTRGQQVTLRCSPKSGHDTVSWYQQALGQGPQFIFQYYEEEERQRGNFPDRFSGHQFPNYSSELNVNALLLGDSALYLCASSSGDTEAFFGQGTRLTVV.